The sequence of this TCR beta chain was determined in a study of cytomegalovirus exposure and HLA in healthy donors. Study-level background: The 120 or so validation repertoires used a platform that matched the one used for the roughly 700 first-cohort repertoires, as a later analysis reported. Notes on the study in general: High specificity and sensitivity for cytomegalovirus status were reported for the classifier.

Remarks on this clone: Its target is unknown.

Measured with immunoSEQ multiplex PCR; TCRdb has only the in-frame clones, and not every one. The profile shows approximately 76,000 clones, roughly 95% of them singletons. Trimming stripped 5 bases from V and 1 base from J, with 14 bases between. Germline CDR1 is SGHVS and CDR2 is FQNEAQ. The CDR3 sequence is 15 residues long. The sequenced material came from PBMCs. V and J are TRBV7-8 and TRBJ2-5, with a weak D call TRBD2 (5 bases). This TCR derives from a woman aged 18-29 years in good health and CMV-seropositive. CDR3 coding DNA: TGTGCCAGCAGCCCGCATGGGCGGGTCCAAGAGACCCAGTACTTC. Amino acids: CASSPHGRVQETQYF.